A selection of T cell receptor beta chains follows, all from one sample in a study of cytomegalovirus exposure and HLA in healthy donors. Libraries were prepared by immunoSEQ multiplex PCR; TCRdb keeps only in-frame clonotypes and omits some of them. The sample includes nearly 200,000 clones, roughly 81% of them seen just once. Source material: PBMCs. Receptors were obtained from a woman in her 30s in good health and CMV-seropositive. The CDR3 runs from the conserved cysteine through the conserved F or W. D genes are given only for firm matches. Clone size, where shown, is once, few, many, or a class for clones that have expanded.

size	D	V	J	DNA	CDR3
few	.	TRBV7-2	TRBJ1-2	TGTGCCAGTAGCCGGGGTATACGGCTTAACTATGGCTACACCTTC	CASSRGIRLNYGYTF
.	TRBD1	TRBV2	TRBJ1-1	TGTGCCAGCAGTGGTACAGGGGCATCTGAAGCTTTCTTT	CASSGTGASEAFF
.	TRBD2	TRBV5-1	TRBJ2-1	TGCGCCAGCAGCTGGGGACTAGCGGGAGGTTATGAGCAGTTCTTC	CASSWGLAGGYEQFF
.	TRBD1	TRBV6-1	TRBJ1-6	TGTGCCAGTTACAGGGGAAGCTCACCCCTCCACTTT	CASYRGSSPLHF
.	.	TRBV7-6	TRBJ2-2	TGTGCCAGCAGCTTGGGGGGAACGAACACCGGGGAGCTGTTTTTT	CASSLGGTNTGELFF
.	TRBD2	TRBV4-1	TRBJ2-1	TGCGCCAGCAGCCCAACTAGCGGGGGGGCGGTAAATGAGCAGTTCTTC	CASSPTSGGAVNEQFF
.	.	TRBV6-1	TRBJ1-2	TGTGCCAGTTGTCCCCGCGCTAACTATGGCTACACCTTC	CASCPRANYGYTF
.	TRBD2	TRBV7-2	TRBJ2-1	TGTGCCAGCAGCTTAATGGGGTTCCTAGCGGGGGTAAATGAGCAGTTCTTC	CASSLMGFLAGVNEQFF
.	.	TRBV2	TRBJ1-1	TGTGCCAGCAGTGATTCGCCGGGGTTGGAAGCTTTCTTT	CASSDSPGLEAFF
few	TRBD2	TRBV5-4	TRBJ2-2	TGTGCCAGCAGAGAGCGGGGGGGCAACACCGGGGAGCTGTTTTTT	CASRERGGNTGELFF
.	.	TRBV18	TRBJ2-5	TGTGCCAGCTCACCATTCAGGGGTGAGACCCAGTACTTC	CASSPFRGETQYF
.	TRBD1	TRBV4-2	TRBJ1-5	TGTGCCAGCAGCCACACCACAGGGGGCGGTCAGCCCCAGCATTTT	CASSHTTGGGQPQHF
.	TRBD2	TRBV7-9	TRBJ2-1	TGTGCCAGCAGCTCGTCTAGCGGGAGTGGGAGCAATGAGCAGTTCTTC	CASSSSSGSGSNEQFF
.	TRBD2	TRBV11-2	TRBJ2-1	TGTGCCAGCAGCTTAGACCAGCGGGAGGGCCGTTGGCGGTCCAATGAGCAGTTCTTC	CASSLDQREGRWRSNEQFF
.	TRBD1	TRBV18	TRBJ2-7	TGTGCCAGCTCAAGGACAGGGTCCTACGAGCAGTACTTC	CASSRTGSYEQYF
.	.	TRBV5-1	TRBJ2-1	TGCGCCAGCAGCTTGATAGGGGACAATGAGCAGTTCTTC	CASSLIGDNEQFF
.	.	TRBV5-1	TRBJ1-1	TGCGCCAGCAGCTCCTCTGGGCAGAACACTGAAGCTTTCTTT	CASSSSGQNTEAFF
.	.	TRBV18	TRBJ2-7	TGTGCCAGCTCACCACCGCAACAGCTCGCCGAGCAGTACTTC	CASSPPQQLAEQYF
.	.	TRBV28	TRBJ1-5	TGTGCCAGCAGCCGACGGGGGAATCAGCCCCAGCATTTT	CASSRRGNQPQHF
.	.	TRBV19	TRBJ1-3	TGTGCCAGTAGTAAGAGGCGTGGGGACACTGGAAACACCATATATTTT	CASSKRRGDTGNTIYF
.	TRBD2	TRBV28	TRBJ2-7	TGTGCCAGTCGGACTAGCGGGGGGGCAGGGGAGCAGTACTTC	CASRTSGGAGEQYF
.	.	TRBV19	TRBJ1-2	TGTGCCAGTAGTATATCTTGGCTGCGGGAGAAAGCTAACTATGGCTACACCTTC	CASSISWLREKANYGYTF
.	.	TRBV2	TRBJ1-1	TGTGCCAGCACGAAGGAGGGGGAAGCTTTCTTT	CASTKEGEAFF